The 28 T cell receptor beta chains below all came from one sample that was sequenced in a study of T cells in Graves' hyperthyroidism and ophthalmopathy. The investigators amplified TCR beta CDR3 regions from RNA transcripts. A set of HTBI primers served as the primers for a first-round RT-PCR of the TCR CDR3. MiXCR, run by TCRdb on the multiplex PCR reads, gives a single entry per CDR3 protein. The top ten hold about 3.7% of the sample, which has roughly 380,000 distinct CDR3 sequences, 15% to 20% seen once. The specimen sequenced was blood. These TCRs come from a woman aged 18-35 years with Graves' hyperthyroidism.

As concerns this clonotype: Possible read error: a much larger clone is one base away. This sequence joins TRBV14 and TRBJ2-5, with TRBD2 matching over 10 bases. Unmatched junction bases numbered 8, after V lost 3 bases and J lost 7 bases. The CDR3 length is 15 residues. The V gene's germline CDR1 is SGHDN and CDR2 FVKESK. The CDR3, as DNA: TGTGCCAGCAGCCAGAGCGGGGGGGCCTTTGTGACCCAGTACTTC. Residues: CASSQSGGAFVTQYF.

This clonotype was detected only a few times. This sequence joins TRBV5-1 and TRBJ1-3; TRBD1 agrees at 8 bases. V shed 0 bases, J shed 4 bases, and the junction held 9 bases outside the gene matches. CDR3 length: 17 amino acids. CDR1 SGHRS and CDR2 YFSETQ come from the germline V gene. Here the CDR3 reads CASSLVAQGASGNTIYF. For the CDR3, the DNA is TGCGCCAGCAGCTTGGTTGCGCAGGGGGCGTCGGGAAACACCATATATTTT.

Many counts were recorded for this clonotype. The chain carries TRBV11-2 and TRBJ2-6; weak D call: TRBD2 (5 bases). The V end lost 5 bases, the J end lost 0 bases, and 11 bases lay between the germline ends. The CDR3 contains 16 residues. Germline V lookup: CDR1 SGHAT, CDR2 FQNNGV. CDR3 protein: CASSPSGDSGANVLTF. The CDR3 bases are TGTGCCAGCAGCCCCTCCGGGGACTCTGGGGCCAACGTCCTGACTTTC.

This chain joins TRBV2 and TRBJ2-2, with unresolved D. Germline assignment: CDR1 SNHLY and CDR2 FYNNEI. This CDR3 spans 14 amino acids. Trimming took 8 bases from V and 3 from J, leaving 13 bases between them. The CDR3 region is CASWLGMDTGELFF. DNA for the CDR3: TGTGCCAGCTGGTTGGGGATGGACACCGGGGAGCTGTTTTTT.

This clonotype appeared many times. The V gene is TRBV19, the J gene TRBJ2-7; 8 nucleotides match TRBD1. The CDR3 is made up of 14 amino acids. V shed 3 bases, J shed 3 bases, and the junction held 4 bases outside the gene matches. CDR1 and CDR2 from the germline V gene are LNHDA and SQIVND (reference sequence). CDR3 sequence reads: CASSMGQVVYEQYF. The CDR3 DNA reads as TGTGCCAGTAGTATGGGACAGGTAGTCTACGAGCAGTACTTC.

This clonotype was counted many times. The chain combines TRBV19 with TRBJ1-5, with D possibly TRBD1 on 6 matching bases. This CDR3 region has 14 residues. CDR1 and CDR2 from the germline V gene are LNHDA and SQIVND (reference sequence). V was clipped by 7 bases and J by 0 bases, with 10 bases between them. The CDR3 protein is CASTGAYSNQPQHF. The CDR3 DNA reads as TGTGCCAGTACAGGGGCGTATAGCAATCAGCCCCAGCATTTT. The variable domain in full, with the rest retrieved from reference TRBV19 and TRBJ1-5, is DGGITQSPKYLFRKEGQNVTLSCEQNLNHDAMYWYRQDPGQGLRLIYYSQIVNDFQKGDIAEGYSVSREKKESFPLTVTSAQKNPTAFYLCASTGAYSNQPQHFGDGTRLSIL.

This clonotype has a count of ten or more. V gene TRBV20-1 combines with J gene TRBJ1-2; D gene uncertain. The CDR3 is 12 residues long. Trimming shortened V by 6 bases and J by 4 bases, and 12 bases separated the two germline ends. CDR1 and CDR2 from the germline V gene are DFQATT and SNEGSKA (reference sequence). This CDR3 is CSASGSVYGYTF. In DNA, the CDR3 is TGCAGTGCCAGTGGGTCCGTCTATGGCTACACCTTC.

This clonotype has at least ten counts. This rearrangement joins TRBV12-3 or TRBV12-4 to TRBJ2-7; the match to TRBD2 covers 8 bases. CDR3 size: 15 residues. After removal of 4 bases from V and 0 bases from J, the junction contained 5 bases not matched to a gene. CDR3 protein: CASSWTSRSSYEQYF. CDR3 bases: TGTGCCAGCAGTTGGACTAGCAGAAGCTCCTACGAGCAGTACTTC.

This clonotype was recorded many times. The J gene is TRBJ1-1, the V gene TRBV6-1; D gene ambiguous. Per germline, CDR1 MNHNS and CDR2 SASEGT. Trimming shortened V by 2 bases and J by 5 bases, and 9 bases separated the two germline ends. The CDR3 is 13 amino acids. The CDR3 loop is CASSESLGTEAFF. CDR3 DNA sequence: TGTGCCAGCAGTGAATCGTTGGGTACTGAAGCTTTCTTT.

CDR3 DNA: TGTGCCACCGTCCTGGACAGGGGAGGTTCAGAGACCCAGTACTTC. Translated, it gives CATVLDRGGSETQYF. The V and J genes are TRBV15 and TRBJ2-5, with 9 nucleotides matching TRBD1. After removal of 8 bases from V and 4 bases from J, the junction contained 11 bases not matched to a gene. The CDR3 extends over 15 amino acids. Germline V lookup: CDR1 LNHNV, CDR2 YYDKDF (reference sequence).

In its sample, this clonotype was seen many times. The V gene is TRBV7-8, the J gene TRBJ1-2, with D possibly matching TRBD1 (6 bases). This CDR3 has 17 amino acids. Trimming pared 5 bases from V and 2 bases from J, leaving 21 bases between. Per the germline V gene, CDR1 is SGHVS and CDR2 is FQNEAQ. DNA for the CDR3: TGTGCCAGCAGCCCTCTTAGGGGGACGGCCAAAAACTATGGCTACACCTTC. It translates to CASSPLRGTAKNYGYTF. The full variable domain, in which reference TRBV7-8 and TRBJ1-2 provide the parts outside the CDR3, is GAGVSQSPRYKVAKRGQDVALRCDPISGHVSLFWYQQALGQGPEFLTYFQNEAQLDKSGLPSDRFFAERPEGSVSTLKIQRTQQEDSAVYLCASSPLRGTAKNYGYTFGSGTRLTVV.

This clonotype occurred many times. The genes are TRBV18 and TRBJ2-5; D is unclear. The V gene lost 0 bases and the J gene lost 1 base, with 9 bases spanning the gap. Germline CDR1 reads KGHSH; CDR2 reads LQKENI. The CDR3 is 15 amino acids. CDR3 sequence: CASSPPEELQETQYF. The CDR3 DNA follows: TGTGCCAGCTCACCACCCGAAGAGCTCCAAGAGACCCAGTACTTC.

This clonotype was picked up many times. The chain has TRBV15 and TRBJ2-7; no definite D call. The germline V gene encodes CDR1 LNHNV and CDR2 YYDKDF (reference sequence). The V gene lost 0 bases and the J gene lost 6 bases, with 9 bases spanning the gap. The CDR3 is made up of 13 amino acids. The CDR3: CATSRDRLLEQYF. The CDR3 DNA sequence: TGTGCCACCAGCAGAGACAGGTTGCTCGAGCAGTACTTC.

This clonotype occurred many times. J is TRBJ2-7 and V is TRBV3-1; D call uncertain. CDR1 is LGHDT and CDR2 is YNNKEL in the germline V gene (reference sequence). Trimming cost V 6 bases and J 0 bases, with 15 bases left between them. The CDR3 is made up of 15 amino acids. The CDR3 sequence is CASRNNAASSYEQYF. CDR3 sequence (DNA): TGTGCCAGCAGAAACAACGCGGCAAGCTCCTACGAGCAGTACTTC.

The sample holds many counts of this clonotype. Germline is not matched at one junction end, which may reflect a read error. The chain uses TRBV11-2 and TRBJ1-1, with D hard to call. The CDR3 length is 17 residues. Germline V CDR1 and CDR2: SGHAT, FQNNGV. CDR3 region: CASSSFRRLRMNTEALF. The CDR3 region has the DNA TGTGCCAGCAGCTCGTTCCGGAGACTGCGTATGAACACTGAAGCTCTCTTT.

In this sample, this clonotype turned up a few times. The chain carries TRBV15 and TRBJ2-7, with no clear D. Germline V CDR1 and CDR2: LNHNV, YYDKDF (reference sequence). The CDR3 sequence is 13 residues long. Deletions cut 6 bases from V and 0 bases from J, with 9 bases between. The CDR3 protein is CATRGRFSYEQYF. The CDR3, as DNA: TGTGCCACCAGAGGAAGATTCTCCTACGAGCAGTACTTC.

This clonotype has a count of ten or more. The chain combines TRBV20-1 with TRBJ2-2; D might be TRBD1 (6 bases). The CDR3 runs to 14 residues. V lost 3 bases, J lost 1 base, and 9 bases lay in between. Per germline, CDR1 DFQATT and CDR2 SNEGSKA (reference sequence). The CDR3 nucleotides read TGCAGTGCTAGGCCGGGACAGAACACCGGGGAGCTGTTTTTT. As protein: CSARPGQNTGELFF.

This chain uses TRBV7-3 with TRBJ1-6; D is uncertain. CDR1 SGHTA and CDR2 FQGTGA come from the germline V gene. Trimming took off 1 base at V and 10 bases at J, with 11 bases between the two ends. The CDR3 extends over 14 amino acids. The CDR3 bases are TGTGCCAGCAGCTTAAACGTCGTCGGATCACCCCTCCACTTT. Translation gives CASSLNVVGSPLHF. Using reference TRBV7-3 and TRBJ1-6 for the parts outside the CDR3, the full variable domain is GAGVSQTPSNKVTEKGKYVELRCDPISGHTALYWYRQSLGQGPEFLIYFQGTGAADDSGLPNDRFFAVRPEGSVSTLKIQRTERGDSAVYLCASSLNVVGSPLHFGNGTRLTVT.

The table lists this clonotype with many counts. The V call is TRBV24-1, the J call TRBJ1-1, with a possible D match to TRBD1 (5 bases). Trimming removed 4 bases at V and 4 bases at J, with 12 bases between. CDR1 is KGHDR, CDR2 SFDVKD, per germline. The CDR3 consists of 14 residues. Written as DNA, the CDR3 is TGTGCCACCAGTGAGGGTACTGGGGGCACTGAAGCTTTCTTT. Translated, it gives CATSEGTGGTEAFF.

This clonotype has a count of ten or more. The chain employs TRBV6-1 and TRBJ2-5; D may correspond to TRBD1 or TRBD2 (5 bases each). Germline CDR1 MNHNS, CDR2 SASEGT. Trimming took off 5 bases at V and 4 bases at J, with 17 bases between the two ends. There are 15 residues in the CDR3. CDR3 region: CASSKRGALGETQYF. The CDR3 coding sequence is TGTGCCAGCAGTAAGAGGGGAGCTCTGGGAGAGACCCAGTACTTC.

This clonotype was observed a few times. The chain joins TRBV5-1 to TRBJ2-5, with D maybe TRBD2 (6 bases). Germline V gene lookup returns CDR1 SGHRS and CDR2 YFSETQ. This CDR3 is 15 amino acids long. Trimming took off 0 bases at V and 2 bases at J, with 11 bases between the two ends. The CDR3 DNA follows: TGCGCCAGCAGCTTGGCGGACTATAGACAAGAGACCCAGTACTTC. This encodes CASSLADYRQETQYF.

This clonotype was seen many times. The chain recombines TRBV29-1 with TRBJ1-1; D gene uncertain. The CDR3 is made up of 13 amino acids. Germline CDR1 SQVTM, CDR2 ANQGSEA. Trimming shortened V by 3 bases and J by 2 bases, and 10 bases separated the two germline ends. The CDR3 DNA reads TGCAGCGTTGACCGGATCCTCAACACTGAAGCTTTCTTT. This encodes CSVDRILNTEAFF.

This chain joins TRBV19 and TRBJ1-5; the D gene is possibly TRBD1 (6 bases). V lost 7 bases to trimming and J lost 5 bases, with 18 bases between them. CDR1 and CDR2 from the germline V gene are LNHDA and SQIVND (reference sequence). The CDR3 length is 15 residues. CDR3 sequence: CASTPEGEGYQPQHF. DNA for the CDR3: TGTGCCAGTACCCCAGAGGGGGAGGGTTATCAGCCCCAGCATTTT. The entire variable domain, with the rest obtained from reference TRBV19 and TRBJ1-5, is as follows: DGGITQSPKYLFRKEGQNVTLSCEQNLNHDAMYWYRQDPGQGLRLIYYSQIVNDFQKGDIAEGYSVSREKKESFPLTVTSAQKNPTAFYLCASTPEGEGYQPQHFGDGTRLSIL.

Ten or more counts support this clonotype. The chain carries TRBV6-1 and TRBJ2-7; D unresolved. Trimming left V 1 base short and J 11 bases short, with 9 bases between. Germline V gives CDR1 MNHNS, CDR2 SASEGT. The CDR3 loop spans 11 amino acids. CDR3 region: CASSEDRTEYF. CDR3 nucleotide sequence: TGTGCCAGCAGTGAAGACAGAACCGAGTACTTC.

This clonotype has just a few counts. The chain has TRBV18 and TRBJ2-5; no clear D. The germline V gene encodes CDR1 KGHSH and CDR2 LQKENI. This CDR3 is 15 amino acids long. The germline V and J ends were trimmed by 7 bases and 4 bases, with 19 bases remaining between them. The CDR3 loop is CASFAAGGKGETQYF. In DNA, the CDR3 is TGTGCCAGCTTTGCCGCAGGCGGAAAAGGAGAGACCCAGTACTTC.

This clonotype was seen only once. One end of the junction is discordant with germline, which a read error may explain. J is TRBJ1-2 and V is TRBV7-3; weak D call: TRBD1 (6 bases). The germline V gene encodes CDR1 SGHTA and CDR2 FQGTGA. The CDR3 loop spans 19 amino acids. This chain's CDR3 is CATSRTVSGRGSGNYGYTF. CDR3 in DNA: TGTGCCACCAGCAGAACGGTATCCGGCAGGGGCTCGGGAAACTATGGCTACACCTTC.

This clonotype has ten or more counts. This rearrangement joins TRBV20-1 to TRBJ1-2, with 8 bases fitting TRBD1. This CDR3 comprises 16 residues. V dropped 5 bases and J dropped 1; count of bases not matched to a gene: 12. Germline-derived CDR1 and CDR2 are DFQATT and SNEGSKA (reference sequence). Here the CDR3 reads CSADPPSGQVNYGYTF. In nucleotides, the CDR3 is TGCAGTGCTGACCCCCCCTCGGGACAGGTTAACTATGGCTACACCTTC.

This clonotype has at least ten counts. This chain connects TRBV11-2 to TRBJ1-1; 10 nucleotides agree with TRBD1. Trimming took 1 base from V and 1 from J; bases not matched to a gene: 6. The CDR3 length is 17 residues. Germline V lookup: CDR1 SGHAT, CDR2 FQNNGV. The CDR3 spells CASSLVKGQGKNTEAFF. As DNA, the CDR3 is TGTGCCAGCAGCTTAGTGAAGGGACAGGGGAAGAACACTGAAGCTTTCTTT.